A selection of T cell receptor beta chains follows, all from one sample in a study of blood T cell repertoires in COVID-19. Assay: immunoSEQ multiplex PCR; the TCRdb copy retains only in-frame clones and omits some. The sample shows fewer than 300,000 clones, around 82% of them seen only once. Sequencing was done on a sample of peripheral blood. The receptors were gathered from a human donor with COVID-19, enrolled during active disease. The donor label of this sample is uncertain. Both conserved end residues are part of each CDR3. The order of the fields is V gene, D gene, J gene, CDR3 protein. D genes are given only for firm matches.

TRBV6-1	-	TRBJ1-4	CASSEAAGIPNEKLFF
TRBV19	-	TRBJ1-2	CASISWSYGYTF
TRBV6-6	TRBD1	TRBJ1-1	CASSWPAGQQNTEAFF
TRBV7-3	-	TRBJ2-2	CASSLLLNTGELFF
TRBV15	-	TRBJ1-1	CATSRDLTGNTEAFF
TRBV27	TRBD1	TRBJ1-4	CASSYRGTNEKLFF
TRBV28	TRBD2	TRBJ2-1	CASSSPLAGRGIDEQFF
TRBV19	TRBD2	TRBJ2-3	CASSTQREGYTQYF
TRBV12-5	TRBD2	TRBJ2-2	CASGSRPGLAGELGELFF
TRBV5-4	-	TRBJ2-2	CASSSVPGELFF
TRBV5-1	-	TRBJ1-2	CASSRDLNRDGYTF
TRBV18	TRBD1	TRBJ1-5	CVSSPTDRGRQPQHF
TRBV29-1	-	TRBJ2-7	CSVEGTNPYEQYF
TRBV3-1/TRBV3-2	-	TRBJ2-3	CASSPLGARDTQYF
TRBV18	-	TRBJ2-1	CASSLDSELHNEQFF
TRBV4-3	-	TRBJ1-1	CASSLTRGTEAFF
TRBV5-1	-	TRBJ2-7	CASREGTVDYEQYF
TRBV19	-	TRBJ1-5	CATKTGRNQPQHF
TRBV30	TRBD1	TRBJ1-1	CAWSVDRGPTEAFF
TRBV11-2	-	TRBJ1-3	CASSRWTDSGNTIYF
TRBV7-3	TRBD1	TRBJ2-7	CASSLGQGPSYEQYF
TRBV19	-	TRBJ1-1	CASSPPDRNTEAFF
TRBV10-3	-	TRBJ1-2	CAISDVQAGYGYTF
TRBV3-1/TRBV3-2	-	TRBJ1-1	CASSPRGGSDTEAFF
TRBV2	-	TRBJ1-2	CASRPRYTGTSYGYTF
TRBV4-3	-	TRBJ2-2	CASSQARTSTGELFF
TRBV6-2/TRBV6-3	-	TRBJ1-2	CASSYSGRVAYGYTF
TRBV18	-	TRBJ1-3	CASSPTRENTIYF
TRBV5-1	-	TRBJ1-4	CATRGEGGNEKLFF
TRBV7-2	TRBD1	TRBJ2-7	CASTRRQGISYEQYF
TRBV19	-	TRBJ2-1	CASAKGPYNEQFF
TRBV23-1	-	TRBJ1-5	CASTLGRRDNQPQHF
TRBV25-1	-	TRBJ1-2	CASSERAGYGYTF
TRBV5-1	-	TRBJ1-5	CASSSEGTQPQHF
TRBV7-3	-	TRBJ1-1	CASSFSIGEGTEAFF
TRBV5-8	TRBD2	TRBJ2-2	CASSSLAGGPTTNTGELFF
TRBV9	-	TRBJ2-2	CASSVGLSANTGELFF